One and the same sample provided the 18 T cell receptor beta chains below, sequenced in a study of monozygotic twins with inflammatory bowel disease. With the 5' RACE reads reprocessed, TCRdb shows one record per CDR3 protein and no DNA. This sample's clone table lists some 200,000 distinct CDR3 sequences. Sequenced material: blood. The receptors come from a human donor with ulcerative colitis or Crohn's disease, or a healthy co-twin of an affected twin (not recorded which).

The chain carries TRBV27 and TRBJ1-2; TCRdb indicates TRBD1, and absent DNA this call remains unverified. CDR1 and CDR2 (germline): MNHEY, SMNVEV (reference sequence). CDR3 length equals 17 residues. The CDR3 reads CASSLSWVGNSHYGYTF.

The chain recombines TRBV4-1 with TRBJ2-7; no DNA is available, so the TRBD1 call from TCRdb remains unchecked. CDR1 is MGHRA and CDR2 is YSYEKL in the germline V gene. The CDR3 totals 16 residues. The CDR3 sequence: CASSQELWDTYYEQYF.

The V gene is TRBV20-1, the J gene TRBJ2-5; TCRdb reports TRBD2, a call that lacks DNA to check it against. Germline assignment: CDR1 DFQATT and CDR2 SNEGSKA (reference sequence). The CDR3 contains 17 residues. The chain's CDR3 is CSAELGLAGGQGETQYF.

J is TRBJ2-6 and V is TRBV20-1. The CDR3 runs to 14 residues. Germline V gene data show CDR1 as DFQATT and CDR2 as SNEGSKA (reference sequence). The CDR3 reads CSAENQLGANVLTF.

The chain uses TRBV5-1 and TRBJ2-7. The germline V gene encodes CDR1 SGHRS and CDR2 YFSETQ. This CDR3 has 12 amino acids. CDR3 sequence reads: CASTSPSYEQYF.

V is TRBV2 and J is TRBJ1-5; TCRdb reports TRBD1, a call that lacks DNA to check it against. The CDR3 covers 16 residues. The germline CDR1 and CDR2 sequences are SNHLY and FYNNEI. Here the CDR3 reads CASRPWTGDSNQPQHF.

The CDR3 sequence is CASSSSPGQGARQPQHF. This rearrangement joins TRBV6-5 to TRBJ1-5; no DNA is available, so the TRBD1 call from TCRdb remains unchecked. CDR3 length: 17 amino acids. The V gene's germline CDR1 is MNHEY and CDR2 SVGAGI.

The J gene is TRBJ1-2, the V gene TRBV12-3 or TRBV12-4. This CDR3 is built from 13 residues. CDR3 residues: CASSPRSNYGYTF.

The chain has TRBV9 and TRBJ1-2; there is no DNA to check the TCRdb D call of TRBD1. Germline CDR1 reads SGDLS; CDR2 reads YYNGEE. The CDR3 spans 13 residues. CDR3: CASSASQGYGYTF.

V usage is TRBV10-3 and J usage is TRBJ2-7; the TCRdb call, TRBD1, lacks DNA for checking. Germline values: CDR1 ENHRY, CDR2 SYGVKD. The CDR3 totals 12 residues. CDR3 amino acids: CAISAGSNEQYF.

This chain connects TRBV12-3 or TRBV12-4 to TRBJ2-1; TCRdb lists TRBD1, though no DNA is available to test this call. The CDR3 is 13 residues long. The CDR3 sequence is CASSTMEGGEQFF.

V usage is TRBV5-1 and J usage is TRBJ2-3. The V gene's germline CDR1 is SGHRS and CDR2 YFSETQ. The length of the CDR3 is 15 residues. CDR3 sequence: CASSSGQGSADTQYF.

The chain combines TRBV6-1 with TRBJ2-7. CDR3 length equals 14 residues. The germline gives CDR1 MNHNS, CDR2 SASEGT. The CDR3 region is CASSPTIFRYEQYF.

V and J are TRBV7-2 and TRBJ1-1; without DNA, the TCRdb call of TRBD1 cannot be checked. The CDR3 loop spans 12 amino acids. The V gene's germline CDR1 is SGHTA and CDR2 FQGNSA. The CDR3 is CASSYGTVEAFF.

This chain connects TRBV6-1 to TRBJ1-6. The CDR3 sequence is 16 residues long. Germline V gene sequence: CDR1 MNHNS, CDR2 SASEGT. CDR3 protein: CASSEEVRSVNSPLHF.

The V call is TRBV29-1, the J call TRBJ2-1. CDR1 SQVTM and CDR2 ANQGSEA come from the germline V gene. The CDR3 consists of 14 residues. CDR3 in amino acids: CSVPQADSYNEQFF.

The chain recombines TRBV5-1 with TRBJ2-7; TCRdb selects TRBD1, and the lack of DNA leaves this call unchecked. Germline CDR1 and CDR2: SGHRS and YFSETQ. The CDR3 loop spans 15 amino acids. The CDR3 sequence is CASSFLRDSSYEQYF.

The J gene is TRBJ2-4, the V gene TRBV4-2; TCRdb's D gene call, TRBD1, goes unchecked for lack of DNA. The V gene's germline CDR1 is LGHNA and CDR2 YNFKEQ. The CDR3 totals 16 residues. The CDR3 loop is CASSQVDRTGANIQYF.